The 3 T cell receptor beta chains given below trace back to one sample, sequenced in a study of PD-1 blockade in mismatch repair-deficient tumors. The data were produced by immunoSEQ multiplex PCR, yet TCRdb's version contains in-frame clones alone and is incomplete. The repertoire has some 10,000 clones, about 90% of them found once; the top ten carry around 9.7%. These receptors have no identified antigens. Time point defined: approximately ten-day in vitro stimulation with candidate neoantigen peptide 3. Material: cells cultured in vitro, obtained from a patient treated with pembrolizumab. The source of these receptors is an adult with mismatch repair-deficient cancer.

This chain's CDR3 is CASSYGTSGTDTQYF. The CDR3 nucleotides are TGTGCCAGCAGTTACGGGACTAGCGGCACAGATACGCAGTATTTT. The V and J genes are TRBV6-5 and TRBJ2-3, with TRBD2 matching over 10 bases. The CDR3 has 15 amino acids. The germline V gene has CDR1 MNHEY and CDR2 SVGAGI. V was pared by 2 bases and J by 1 base, with 0 bases of the junction left unmatched.

The chain is built from TRBV6-6 and TRBJ1-1; D gene ambiguous. Germline V gene lookup returns CDR1 MNHNY and CDR2 SVGAGI (reference sequence). V was shortened by 0 bases and J by 1 base, with 6 bases between the two germline ends. This CDR3 is built from 14 residues. The CDR3 is CASSYSRENTEAFF. DNA of the CDR3: TGTGCCAGCAGTTACTCCCGGGAGAACACTGAAGCTTTCTTT.

In this sample, this clone turned up once. The rearrangement uses TRBV11-2 and TRBJ2-2; 11 bases are shared with TRBD2. V lost 1 base and J lost 3; bases outside the gene matches: 10. Germline V gene sequence: CDR1 SGHAT, CDR2 FQNNGV. The CDR3 length is 19 residues. The CDR3 region is CASSLALGVSGRDTGELFF. CDR3 coding DNA: TGTGCCAGCAGCTTAGCCCTCGGGGTTAGCGGGAGGGACACCGGGGAGCTGTTTTTT.